The 30 T cell receptor beta chains given below trace back to one sample, sequenced in a study of shared clonotypes between healthy human individuals. The naive CD8 fraction comprised CD45RO-negative cells positively selected for CCR7 and excluded terminally differentiated effector memory CD45RA+ cells. The protocol was immunoSEQ multiplex PCR, while the TCRdb copy is restricted to in-frame clones and leaves out a portion. The data contain around 1,900,000 clones, just under 95% of them seen just once; the ten biggest clones take up about 1.6%. Sequenced input: naive CD8+ T cells from PBMCs. The receptors come from a man aged 18-30 years in good health. Some clones in this sample may be carry-over from other donors' samples.

V and J are TRBV4-2 and TRBJ2-7, with 9 positions matching TRBD1. The CDR3 runs 14 residues. Germline CDR1 reads LGHNA; CDR2 reads YNFKEQ. The trim removed 4 bases at V and 2 bases at J, leaving 3 bases unmatched. The CDR3 loop is CASSPGQGTYEQYF. DNA of the CDR3: TGTGCCAGCAGCCCTGGACAGGGGACCTACGAGCAGTACTTC.

The chain links TRBV29-1 to TRBJ2-1; unclear D gene. Germline loops: CDR1 SQVTM, CDR2 ANQGSEA. V was pared by 4 bases and J by 4 bases, with 8 bases between. The length of the CDR3 is 12 residues. The CDR3 DNA reads as TGCAGCGTTGTTCCCGCTTACAATGAGCAGTTCTTC. Protein: CSVVPAYNEQFF.

V usage is TRBV28 and J usage is TRBJ2-2, with D maybe TRBD1 (6 bases). Germline CDR1 MDHEN, CDR2 SYDVKM. Trimming shortened V by 7 bases and J by 1 base, and 25 bases separated the two germline ends. CDR3 length: 19 residues. For the CDR3, the DNA is TGTGCCAGCACAGTTTTATATTGGGGGCTCGAAGGGAACACCGGGGAGCTGTTTTTT. As protein: CASTVLYWGLEGNTGELFF.

V and J are TRBV7-8 and TRBJ1-5, with TRBD1 matching 8 bases. From germline, CDR1 is SGHVS and CDR2 FQNEAQ. The CDR3 length is 16 residues. Trimming cost V 2 bases and J 1 base; bases outside gene matches: 4. CDR3 in DNA: TGTGCCAGCAGCTTACTACAGGGGGAGAGCAATCAGCCCCAGCATTTT. This encodes CASSLLQGESNQPQHF.

The V gene is TRBV10-1, the J gene TRBJ2-7, with D tentatively TRBD1 or TRBD2 (6 bases each). The germline V gene has CDR1 WNHNN and CDR2 SYGVQD (reference sequence). Trimming took off 5 bases at V and 7 bases at J, with 15 bases between the two ends. This CDR3 is 13 amino acids long. The CDR3 DNA sequence: TGCGCCAGCAGTTTTTCGGGGGCGGGGGAGCAGTACTTC. It translates to CASSFSGAGEQYF.

V and J are TRBV6-5 and TRBJ2-7, with D possibly being TRBD1 (6 bases). The germline CDR1 and CDR2 sequences are MNHEY and SVGAGI. V was trimmed by 6 bases and J by 6 bases, leaving 18 bases between them. This CDR3 spans 14 amino acids. For the CDR3, the DNA is TGTGCCAGCAGCGTTAGGGGGTCAGCCAGCGAGCAGTACTTC. As protein: CASSVRGSASEQYF.

This clone was recorded only once. The genes are TRBV10-3 and TRBJ1-1; D possibly corresponds to TRBD1 (5 bases). Germline CDR1 reads ENHRY; CDR2 reads SYGVKD. Trimming pared 7 bases from V and 6 bases from J, leaving 12 bases between. The CDR3 covers 12 residues. This chain's CDR3 is CAIKEGRSEAFF. The CDR3 nucleotides are TGTGCCATCAAGGAGGGACGGTCTGAAGCTTTCTTT.

CDR3 sequence reads: CASRQAVEQYF. The DNA of the CDR3 is TGTGCCAGCAGGCAGGCTGTCGAGCAGTACTTC. This sequence joins TRBV6-1 and TRBJ2-7; unclear D gene. The V and J ends lost 6 bases and 6 bases respectively, with 9 bases between them. CDR3 length: 11 residues. CDR1 is MNHNS, CDR2 SASEGT, per germline.

In regard to this clone: This sample also contains other DNA sequences that code for the same CDR3. The chain has TRBV2 and TRBJ2-7; D is ambiguous. The germline CDR1 and CDR2 sequences are SNHLY and FYNNEI. Deletions cut 5 bases from V and 2 bases from J, with 4 bases between. This CDR3 comprises 11 residues. The CDR3 bases are TGTGCCAGCAGTTCTACCTACGAGCAGTACTTC. As protein: CASSSTYEQYF.

V gene TRBV7-9 combines with J gene TRBJ2-5; possible D gene TRBD1, 6 bases. The CDR3 extends over 14 amino acids. CDR1 SEHNR and CDR2 FQNEAQ come from the germline V gene (reference sequence). Trimming stripped 4 bases from V and 4 bases from J, with 13 bases between. The DNA of the CDR3 is TGTGCCAGCAGCTCTTCAGGGGAGAGAGAGACCCAGTACTTC. Its translation: CASSSSGERETQYF.

This clone came up once. V and J are TRBV28 and TRBJ2-1; 8 bases match TRBD1. Germline CDR1 reads MDHEN; CDR2 reads SYDVKM. The V segment lost 6 bases and the J segment 6 bases; nucleotides outside the gene matches: 7. The CDR3 has 14 residues. CDR3 nucleotides: TGTGCCAGCAGAGATTACAGGGGGTCCAATGAGCAGTTCTTC. This sequence encodes CASRDYRGSNEQFF.

This rearrangement joins TRBV5-1 to TRBJ2-1; 8 bases fit TRBD1. The CDR3 is 16 amino acids. Germline CDR1 is SGHRS and CDR2 is YFSETQ. After removal of 0 bases from V and 5 bases from J, the junction contained 7 bases not matched to a gene. This CDR3 reads CASSLVGQGANNEQFF. The CDR3 nucleotides are TGCGCCAGCAGCTTGGTAGGGCAGGGGGCAAACAATGAGCAGTTCTTC.

This chain joins TRBV9 and TRBJ2-3, with D tentatively TRBD1 or TRBD2 (5 bases each). V lost 1 base, J lost 2 bases, and 8 bases lay in between. Germline values: CDR1 SGDLS, CDR2 YYNGEE. This CDR3 region has 14 residues. The CDR3 DNA reads TGTGCCAGCAGCGTACGGGGCCACACAGATACGCAGTATTTT. Its protein is CASSVRGHTDTQYF.

The V gene is TRBV14, the J gene TRBJ1-1; D unresolved. The V gene lost 4 bases and the J gene lost 5 bases, with 11 bases spanning the gap. Germline-derived CDR1 and CDR2 are SGHDN and FVKESK. The CDR3 runs to 13 residues. The CDR3 coding sequence is TGTGCCAGCAGCCCAGGTTTAAGGACTGAAGCTTTCTTT. Translation: CASSPGLRTEAFF. Together with reference TRBV14 and TRBJ1-1, the CDR3 gives the full variable domain: EAGVTQFPSHSVIEKGQTVTLRCDPISGHDNLYWYRRVMGKEIKFLLHFVKESKQDESGMPNNRFLAERTGGTYSTLKVQPAELEDSGVYFCASSPGLRTEAFFGQGTRLTVV.

This chain joins TRBV12-5 and TRBJ2-7; weak D call: TRBD1 (6 bases). V was pared by 3 bases and J by 4 bases, with 22 bases between. The CDR3 spans 17 residues. Germline CDR1 and CDR2: LGHNT and FRNRAP. In DNA form, the CDR3 reads TGTGCTAGTGGTTTCGTCCAGGGGCGCCAGCCCGAGTACGAGCAGTACTTC. Protein product: CASGFVQGRQPEYEQYF.

This chain connects TRBV13 to TRBJ2-7; 7 bases fit TRBD1. The germline V gene has CDR1 PRHDT and CDR2 FYEKMQ (reference sequence). Losses at the gene ends were 5 bases for V and 3 bases for J; bases not matched to a gene: 13. The length of the CDR3 is 16 residues. CDR3 sequence reads: CASSVTGTADLYEQYF. The CDR3 region has the DNA TGTGCCAGCAGCGTTACCGGGACAGCCGACCTCTACGAGCAGTACTTC.

The chain carries TRBV18 and TRBJ2-7; 9 bases are shared with TRBD1. The V segment lost 0 bases and the J segment 5 bases; nucleotides outside the gene matches: 8. This CDR3 region has 16 residues. Germline V gene sequence: CDR1 KGHSH, CDR2 LQKENI. CDR3 DNA: TGTGCCAGCTCACCACCTTTAGGGACAGGGATGCACGAGCAGTACTTC. Translating gives CASSPPLGTGMHEQYF.

The gene calls are TRBV11-2 and TRBJ1-2; D perhaps matches TRBD1 (6 bases). The V end lost 0 bases, the J end lost 1 base, and 9 bases lay between the germline ends. The germline gives CDR1 SGHAT, CDR2 FQNNGV. The CDR3 sequence is 15 residues long. The CDR3: CASSLDGRGNYGYTF. The CDR3 DNA follows: TGTGCCAGCAGCTTAGACGGCAGGGGTAACTATGGCTACACCTTC.

J is TRBJ2-7 and V is TRBV5-5; no definite D call. CDR1 SGHKS and CDR2 YYEKEE come from the germline V gene (reference sequence). CDR3 size: 13 residues. The germline V and J ends were trimmed by 6 bases and 3 bases, with 13 bases remaining between them. The CDR3 reads CASNLRMSYEQYF. The DNA of the CDR3 is TGTGCCAGCAATCTCCGAATGAGCTACGAGCAGTACTTC.

The chain recombines TRBV11-3 with TRBJ2-1; D is ambiguous. Per germline, CDR1 SGHNT and CDR2 YENEEA. V lost 0 bases to trimming and J lost 9 bases, with 3 bases between them. This CDR3 comprises 11 residues. The chain's CDR3 is CASSLDTEQFF. CDR3 DNA sequence: TGTGCCAGCAGCTTAGATACTGAGCAGTTCTTC.

A word on this clone: This sequence may be a read error, since a much larger clone differs from it by one base. Distinct nucleotide sequences in the sample also encode this CDR3. The chain uses TRBV27 and TRBJ2-7, with TRBD1 matching over 7 bases. Per germline, CDR1 MNHEY and CDR2 SMNVEV (reference sequence). J gave up 2 bases and V 3 bases, and 1 base lay outside the gene matches. This CDR3 region has 13 residues. The CDR3 sequence: CASSFGQAYEQYF. CDR3 coding DNA: TGTGCCAGCAGTTTCGGACAGGCCTACGAGCAGTACTTC.

The chain couples TRBV28 to TRBJ2-7; TRBD2 aligns across 11 bases. Per the germline V gene, CDR1 is MDHEN and CDR2 is SYDVKM. The CDR3 length is 18 residues. The V segment lost 6 bases and the J segment 0 bases; nucleotides outside the gene matches: 13. The DNA for the CDR3 is TGTGCCAGCAGGGCAGGAGGACTAGCGGGTTACGGCTCCTACGAGCAGTACTTC. The encoded protein is CASRAGGLAGYGSYEQYF.

The rearrangement uses TRBV9 and TRBJ2-1, with 7 bases aligning to TRBD2. The V gene end was trimmed by 3 bases and the J gene end by 0 bases; junction bases not matched to a gene: 6. The CDR3 contains 16 residues. The germline gives CDR1 SGDLS, CDR2 YYNGEE. The CDR3 sequence is CASSAHPGGSYNEQFF. CDR3 DNA sequence: TGTGCCAGCAGCGCCCATCCGGGGGGCTCCTACAATGAGCAGTTCTTC.

This chain links TRBV5-1 with TRBJ2-7, with D possibly TRBD2 on 5 matching bases. V was clipped by 3 bases and J by 6 bases, with 22 bases between them. The germline gives CDR1 SGHRS, CDR2 YFSETQ. The CDR3 spans 16 residues. CDR3: CASSWSDSYWSSEQYF. The CDR3 nucleotides read TGCGCCAGCAGCTGGTCGGACTCTTATTGGTCTAGCGAGCAGTACTTC.

This clone was seen just once. The chain recombines TRBV30 with TRBJ2-7; D is perhaps TRBD2 (5 bases). The V end was cut by 3 bases, the J end by 1 base, with 19 bases between. This CDR3 is built from 16 residues. Germline V gives CDR1 GTSNPN, CDR2 SVGIG (reference sequence). The CDR3 region has the DNA TGTGCCTGGAGCTTTAGCGACACATTCAATTCCTACGAGCAGTACTTC. Its translation: CAWSFSDTFNSYEQYF.

Note on this clone: This sample includes further DNA sequences coding for the same CDR3. This rearrangement joins TRBV9 to TRBJ2-1, with TRBD1 identical over 8 bases. The CDR3 is 14 residues long. V shed 3 bases, J shed 5 bases, and the junction held 4 bases outside the gene matches. CDR1 SGDLS and CDR2 YYNGEE come from the germline V gene. The CDR3: CASSGRTGHNEQFF. CDR3 DNA: TGTGCCAGCAGCGGTAGGACAGGGCACAATGAGCAGTTCTTC.

The V gene is TRBV7-9, the J gene TRBJ2-3; the D gene is possibly TRBD1 (5 bases). V was pared by 7 bases and J by 4 bases, with 18 bases between. The CDR3 length is 15 residues. Germline assignment: CDR1 SEHNR and CDR2 FQNEAQ (reference sequence). In nucleotides, the CDR3 is TGTGCCAGCACCCTTGGGGCTATCCGGGCAGATACGCAGTATTTT. Amino acid sequence: CASTLGAIRADTQYF.

V is TRBV18 and J is TRBJ1-4; unclear D gene. The V end was cut by 2 bases, the J end by 7 bases, with 17 bases between. Germline CDR1 KGHSH, CDR2 LQKENI. The CDR3 runs to 16 residues. CDR3 sequence (DNA): TGTGCCAGCTCACCATTCTGGGCCCCGAATTTTGAAAAACTGTTTTTT. This translates into CASSPFWAPNFEKLFF. Complete variable domain (other parts from reference TRBV18 and TRBJ1-4): NAGVMQNPRHLVRRRGQEARLRCSPMKGHSHVYWYRQLPEEGLKFMVYLQKENIIDESGMPKERFSAEFPKEGPSILRIQQVVRGDSAAYFCASSPFWAPNFEKLFFGSGTQLSVL.

J is TRBJ2-7 and V is TRBV2; 9 nucleotides align to TRBD1. The CDR3 spans 13 residues. Germline V CDR1 and CDR2: SNHLY, FYNNEI. Trimming at V came to 6 bases and at J to 5 bases, leaving 5 bases not matched to a gene. CDR3 bases: TGTGCCAGCAGCACCGGGACAGGGAACGAGCAGTACTTC. This codes for CASSTGTGNEQYF.

The chain has TRBV28 and TRBJ2-7, with 10 bases fitting TRBD1. V was clipped by 3 bases and J by 2 bases; unmatched bases: 4. Germline V gene data show CDR1 as MDHEN and CDR2 as SYDVKM. The CDR3 consists of 15 residues. CDR3 protein: CASSLRDRGPYEQYF. The CDR3 coding sequence is TGTGCCAGCAGTTTGCGGGACAGGGGCCCCTACGAGCAGTACTTC.